The rows below give T cell receptor beta chains drawn from one sample of a study of blood T cell repertoires in COVID-19. TCRdb keeps only in-frame clones here, not all; method: immunoSEQ multiplex PCR. The table shows 250,000 to 350,000 clones, with roughly 84% occurring only once. The sample was peripheral blood. All receptors come from a human donor with COVID-19, enrolled during active disease. The donor label of this sample is uncertain. CDR3s include the opening cysteine and the closing phenylalanine or tryptophan. D genes are given only for firm matches. For some rows the clone size is stated as once, few or many, or as a class when expanded; others skip it.

len	abundance	j_gene	d_gene	v_gene	CDR3aa	CDR3nt
15	.	TRBJ2-2	.	TRBV6-2/TRBV6-3	CASSRDNANTGELFF	TGTGCCAGCAGTAGGGACAACGCGAACACCGGGGAGCTGTTTTTT
17	.	TRBJ2-2	TRBD2	TRBV10-2	CASIGLAGGMNTGELFF	TGCGCCAGCATCGGACTAGCGGGAGGCATGAACACCGGGGAGCTGTTTTTT
15	.	TRBJ1-2	.	TRBV6-6	CASSYRDMDLGGYTF	TGTGCCAGCAGTTACCGGGACATGGATTTAGGGGGCTACACCTTC
14	.	TRBJ2-2	.	TRBV6-5	CASRWGRPTGELFF	TGTGCCAGCAGGTGGGGCAGGCCCACCGGGGAGCTGTTTTTT
16	.	TRBJ1-1	.	TRBV7-2	CASGLRNTNWGTEAFF	TGTGCCAGCGGACTTCGGAACACCAACTGGGGCACTGAAGCTTTCTTT
14	.	TRBJ1-4	TRBD1	TRBV30	CAWATGTGDEKLFF	TGTGCCTGGGCGACCGGGACAGGGGATGAAAAACTGTTTTTT
17	.	TRBJ2-2	TRBD1	TRBV19	CASSPGDREATDGELFF	TGTGCCAGTAGTCCAGGGGACAGGGAGGCGACGGACGGGGAGCTGTTTTTT
15	.	TRBJ2-2	.	TRBV9	CASSGKIANTGELFF	TGTGCCAGCAGCGGAAAGATAGCGAACACCGGGGAGCTGTTTTTT
16	.	TRBJ2-1	TRBD2	TRBV28	CASSFSGTISLNEQFF	TGTGCCAGCAGTTTCTCCGGGACTATATCCTTAAATGAGCAGTTCTTC
13	.	TRBJ1-5	.	TRBV2	CASREHSNQPQHF	TGTGCCAGCAGGGAACATAGCAATCAGCCCCAGCATTTT
17	.	TRBJ2-7	TRBD2	TRBV10-1	CASDQQKIAGESNEQYF	TGCGCCAGCGACCAACAAAAGATAGCGGGAGAGTCTAACGAGCAGTACTTC
15	.	TRBJ2-7	TRBD1	TRBV9	CASSVAGTVSYEQYF	TGTGCCAGCAGCGTAGCCGGGACAGTCTCCTACGAGCAGTACTTC
14	.	TRBJ2-5	.	TRBV27	CASSLAGGRETQYF	TGTGCCAGCAGTTTAGCCGGCGGGCGCGAGACCCAGTACTTC
18	.	TRBJ2-1	TRBD2	TRBV27	CASSLWMASGRAGNEQFF	TGTGCCAGCAGTTTATGGATGGCTAGCGGGAGGGCCGGCAATGAGCAGTTCTTC
14	once	TRBJ1-5	TRBD1	TRBV5-1	CASSQGQGGQPQHF	TGCGCCAGCAGTCAAGGACAGGGGGGTCAGCCCCAGCATTTT
17	.	TRBJ2-3	TRBD2	TRBV11-2	CASSLGPGTSGTDTQYF	TGTGCCAGCAGCTTGGGCCCCGGGACTAGCGGCACAGATACGCAGTATTTT
11	many	TRBJ2-5	.	TRBV12-5	CASGLVRTQYF	TGTGCTAGTGGTTTGGTCCGGACCCAGTACTTC
11	few	TRBJ2-1	.	TRBV2	CASSVVDEQFF	TGTGCCAGCAGTGTCGTCGATGAGCAGTTCTTC
13	.	TRBJ1-1	.	TRBV7-8	CASSLEMGAEAFF	TGTGCCAGCAGCTTAGAGATGGGAGCTGAAGCTTTCTTT
17	.	TRBJ2-5	TRBD1	TRBV10-3	CAISGTDRGQEQETQYF	TGTGCCATCAGTGGGACGGACAGGGGCCAGGAACAAGAGACCCAGTACTTC
11	.	TRBJ1-1	.	TRBV30	CAREAGGRSFF	TGTGCCCGCGAGGCGGGGGGCAGGTCTTTCTTT
15	.	TRBJ2-1	TRBD2	TRBV5-1	CASSLAAGGGNEQFF	TGCGCCAGCAGCTTGGCTGCGGGAGGGGGCAATGAGCAGTTCTTC
15	.	TRBJ1-2	.	TRBV28	CASTPGRGSNYGYTF	TGTGCCAGCACCCCTGGGAGAGGGAGTAACTATGGCTACACCTTC
14	.	TRBJ1-1	.	TRBV11-3	CASSLVFSRGEAFF	TGTGCCAGCAGCTTAGTGTTTTCGAGAGGTGAAGCTTTCTTT
16	.	TRBJ2-7	TRBD1	TRBV19	CASSGWLGTASYEQYF	TGTGCCAGTAGTGGCTGGTTGGGGACAGCCTCCTACGAGCAGTACTTC
15	medium-sized	TRBJ1-2	TRBD1	TRBV19	CASSRTGGAEGGYTF	TGTGCCAGTAGTCGGACAGGGGGCGCGGAGGGTGGCTACACCTTC
15	.	TRBJ2-1	TRBD2	TRBV3-1/TRBV3-2	CASSQGREGLREQFF	TGTGCCAGCAGCCAAGGGCGGGAGGGCCTCCGGGAGCAGTTCTTC
15	many	TRBJ1-3	.	TRBV9	CASSPSGVSGNTIYF	TGTGCCAGCAGCCCAAGCGGGGTCTCTGGAAACACCATATATTTT
15	once	TRBJ2-5	.	TRBV18	CASSPEVGPQETQYF	TGTGCCAGCTCACCGGAAGTTGGGCCCCAAGAGACCCAGTACTTC
14	.	TRBJ2-1	.	TRBV9	CASSVGGTINEQFF	TGTGCCAGCAGCGTCGGCGGGACCATCAATGAGCAGTTCTTC
12	.	TRBJ2-7	.	TRBV30	CAWGGSLSEQYF	TGTGCCTGGGGAGGTAGCTTGAGCGAGCAGTACTTC
14	.	TRBJ2-3	TRBD2	TRBV2	CASGSGRGPDTQYF	TGTGCCAGCGGGAGCGGGAGGGGGCCAGATACGCAGTATTTT
17	once	TRBJ2-7	TRBD2	TRBV4-1	CASSQRDSGRSGYEQYF	TGCGCCAGCAGCCAACGGGATAGCGGGAGGAGTGGTTACGAGCAGTACTTC
16	.	TRBJ2-7	TRBD2	TRBV10-3	CATSGTSGRLAYEQYF	TGTGCCACGTCCGGGACTAGCGGGAGACTTGCCTACGAGCAGTACTTC
15	.	TRBJ2-2	TRBD2	TRBV7-9	CASSLGASGGRELFF	TGTGCCAGCAGCTTAGGGGCTAGCGGGGGACGGGAGCTGTTTTTT
16	few	TRBJ1-5	TRBD1	TRBV3-1/TRBV3-2	CASSQDGGQGNQPQHF	TGTGCCAGCAGCCAAGATGGGGGACAGGGCAATCAGCCCCAGCATTTT
13	.	TRBJ1-6	TRBD1	TRBV7-9	CASSRDSPSPLHF	TGTGCCAGCAGCCGGGACAGCCCTTCACCCCTCCACTTT
19	.	TRBJ2-6	TRBD1	TRBV4-3	CASSQARTGVHSGANVLTF	TGCGCCAGCAGCCAAGCAAGGACAGGGGTCCACTCTGGGGCCAACGTCCTGACTTTC
11	few	TRBJ2-7	TRBD2	TRBV20-1	CSGTSGSPQYF	TGCAGCGGGACTAGCGGGAGTCCTCAGTACTTC
15	.	TRBJ1-2	TRBD1	TRBV7-2	CASSQVVGQGIGYTF	TGTGCCAGCAGCCAAGTGGTGGGACAGGGGATAGGCTACACCTTC
17	.	TRBJ2-2	TRBD2	TRBV9	CASSVGLQVAGTGELFF	TGTGCCAGCAGCGTGGGGTTGCAGGTAGCGGGAACCGGGGAGCTGTTTTTT
14	.	TRBJ1-4	.	TRBV14	CASSHGGGGEKLFF	TGTGCCAGCAGCCATGGGGGAGGTGGAGAAAAACTGTTTTTT
15	.	TRBJ2-7	.	TRBV7-2	CASSLSTGTLYEQYF	TGTGCCAGCAGCTTAAGTACGGGAACATTATACGAGCAGTACTTC
14	.	TRBJ2-3	.	TRBV10-3	CAAQDLQSTDTQYF	TGTGCCGCTCAGGACTTACAGAGCACAGATACGCAGTATTTT
15	few	TRBJ1-1	TRBD1	TRBV19	CASSISDRVNTEAFF	TGTGCCAGTAGTATCTCGGACAGGGTGAACACTGAAGCTTTCTTT
16	.	TRBJ2-2	.	TRBV6-4	CASSKEAPPGTGELFF	TGTGCCAGCTCAAAGGAGGCGCCCCCTGGGACCGGGGAGCTGTTTTTT
14	.	TRBJ2-5	.	TRBV5-1	CASSLGTWGETQYF	TGCGCCAGCAGCTTGGGGACTTGGGGAGAGACCCAGTACTTC
15	.	TRBJ2-3	.	TRBV6-1	CASSEGTTLTDTQYF	TGTGCCAGCAGTGAAGGGACTACCCTTACAGATACGCAGTATTTT
13	.	TRBJ2-5	.	TRBV27	CASRGAPMETQYF	TGTGCCAGCAGAGGAGCACCAATGGAGACCCAGTACTTC
15	.	TRBJ1-5	TRBD1	TRBV5-1	CASSLTGGAGQPQHF	TGCGCCAGCAGTTTGACAGGGGGCGCGGGTCAGCCCCAGCATTTT
15	.	TRBJ2-2	TRBD1	TRBV11-3	CASSPGTANTGELFF	TGTGCCAGCAGCCCCGGGACAGCGAACACCGGGGAGCTGTTTTTT
15	once	TRBJ2-7	TRBD2	TRBV7-2	CASSTLAGPSYEQYF	TGTGCCAGCAGCACACTAGCGGGCCCCTCCTACGAGCAGTACTTC
14	once	TRBJ2-1	.	TRBV6-5	CASSYARAYNEQFF	TGTGCCAGCAGTTACGCCAGGGCCTACAATGAGCAGTTCTTC
15	.	TRBJ1-3	.	TRBV23-1	CASSQSSGSGNTIYF	TGCGCCAGCAGTCAATCGTCAGGCTCTGGAAACACCATATATTTT
12	.	TRBJ2-5	.	TRBV5-4	CASPIPQETQYF	TGTGCCAGCCCAATTCCCCAAGAGACCCAGTACTTC
14	.	TRBJ2-2	TRBD2	TRBV3-1/TRBV3-2	CASSPGTTTGELFF	TGTGCCAGCTCGCCGGGGACTACCACCGGGGAGCTGTTTTTT
17	.	TRBJ2-2	.	TRBV18	CASSPYRRGANTGELFF	TGTGCCAGCTCACCTTACCGCAGGGGAGCGAACACCGGGGAGCTGTTTTTT
14	.	TRBJ1-6	.	TRBV19	CASSIDSRVSPLHF	TGTGCCAGTAGTATTGATAGTCGGGTGTCACCCCTCCACTTT
16	.	TRBJ2-2	.	TRBV28	CASSLDSLPNTGELFF	TGTGCCAGCAGCCTGGACAGTCTTCCGAACACCGGGGAGCTGTTTTTT
12	once	TRBJ2-7	.	TRBV7-9	CASSLPPGEQYF	TGTGCCAGCAGCTTACCCCCGGGGGAGCAGTACTTC